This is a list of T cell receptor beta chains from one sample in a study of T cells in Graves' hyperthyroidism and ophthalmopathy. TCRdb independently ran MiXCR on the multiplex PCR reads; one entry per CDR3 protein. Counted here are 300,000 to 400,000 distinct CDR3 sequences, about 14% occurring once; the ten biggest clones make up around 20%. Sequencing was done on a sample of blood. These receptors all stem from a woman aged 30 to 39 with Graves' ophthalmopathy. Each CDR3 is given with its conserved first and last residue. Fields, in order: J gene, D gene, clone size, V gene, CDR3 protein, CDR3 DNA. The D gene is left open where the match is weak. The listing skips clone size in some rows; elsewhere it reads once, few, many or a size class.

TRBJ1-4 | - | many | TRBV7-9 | CASSPGPLNEKLFF | TGTGCCAGCAGCCCAGGACCACTCAATGAAAAACTGTTTTTT
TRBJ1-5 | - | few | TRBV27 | CASSLWGGDQPQHF | TGTGCCAGCAGTTTATGGGGGGGGGATCAGCCCCAGCATTTT
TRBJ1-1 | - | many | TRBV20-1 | CSATLPTEAFF | TGCAGTGCTACGCTGCCCACTGAAGCTTTCTTT
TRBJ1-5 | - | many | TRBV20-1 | CSAARRAVAGNQPQHF | TGCAGTGCCGCCAGGAGGGCAGTAGCGGGTAATCAGCCCCAGCATTTT
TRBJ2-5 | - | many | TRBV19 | CASSVGPTVARETQYF | TGTGCCAGTAGTGTCGGACCCACGGTAGCGCGAGAGACCCAGTACTTC
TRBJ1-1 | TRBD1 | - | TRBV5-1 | CASSLTVGDRVNTEAFF | TGCGCCAGCAGCTTAACCGTGGGGGACAGGGTAAACACTGAAGCTTTCTTT
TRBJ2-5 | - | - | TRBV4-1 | CASSQGPTETQYF | TGCGCCAGCAGCCAAGGCCCCACGGAGACCCAGTACTTC
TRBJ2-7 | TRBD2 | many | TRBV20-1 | CSARKRAGGLGEQYF | TGCAGTGCTAGAAAACGAGCGGGGGGGCTGGGGGAGCAGTACTTC
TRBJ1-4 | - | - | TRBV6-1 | CASSPVRATREKLFF | TGTGCCAGCAGTCCCGTTCGGGCCACGAGGGAAAAACTGTTTTTT
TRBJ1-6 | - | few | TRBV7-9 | CASSFNSNSPLHF | TGTGCCAGCAGCTTTAATTCCAATTCACCCCTCCACTTT
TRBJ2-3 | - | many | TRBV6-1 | CASSEGRHRTDTQYF | TGTGCCAGCAGTGAAGGCCGACACCGCACAGATACGCAGTATTTT
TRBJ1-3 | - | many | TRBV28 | CASSFQDQVSSGNTIYF | TGTGCCAGCAGTTTTCAGGACCAGGTCAGCTCTGGAAACACCATATATTTT
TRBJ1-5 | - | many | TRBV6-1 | CASADSSNQPQHF | TGTGCCAGCGCTGACAGTTCCAATCAGCCCCAGCATTTT
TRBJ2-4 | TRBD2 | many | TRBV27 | CASSSLAGGPGKNIQYF | TGTGCCAGCAGTTCCCTAGCGGGGGGACCGGGGAAAAACATTCAGTACTTC
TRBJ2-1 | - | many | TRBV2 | CASIGTSLAPTYNEQFF | TGTGCCAGCATCGGGACCTCGTTAGCCCCGACGTACAATGAGCAGTTCTTC
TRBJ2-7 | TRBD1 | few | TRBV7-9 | CASNQAGGGYEQYF | TGTGCCAGCAACCAAGCAGGGGGCGGCTACGAGCAGTACTTC
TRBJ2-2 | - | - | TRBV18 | CASSRIGPSATGELFF | TGTGCCAGCTCACGGATTGGTCCTAGCGCCACCGGGGAGCTGTTTTTT
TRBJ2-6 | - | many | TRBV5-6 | CASSLVGGATSSGANVLTF | TGTGCCAGCAGCTTGGTCGGAGGAGCGACAAGCTCTGGGGCCAACGTCCTGACTTTC
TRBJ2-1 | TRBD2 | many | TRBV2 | CASSGASGESSYNEQFF | TGTGCCAGCAGCGGTGCTAGCGGGGAGAGCTCCTACAATGAGCAGTTCTTC
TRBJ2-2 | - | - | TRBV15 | CATSRDWGAGELFF | TGTGCCACCAGCAGAGATTGGGGTGCCGGGGAGCTGTTTTTT
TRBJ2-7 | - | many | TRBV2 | CASSGTATIYEQYF | TGTGCCAGCAGTGGAACGGCAACTATCTACGAGCAGTACTTC
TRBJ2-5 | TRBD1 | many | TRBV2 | CASSTGGAETQYF | TGTGCCAGCTCCACAGGGGGCGCAGAGACCCAGTACTTC
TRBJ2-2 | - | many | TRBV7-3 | CASSLIGGVNTGELFF | TGTGCCAGCAGCTTAATCGGCGGGGTGAACACCGGGGAGCTGTTTTTT
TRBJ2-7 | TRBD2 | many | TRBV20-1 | CSANSGASGSYEQYF | TGCAGTGCTAATAGTGGAGCTAGCGGCTCCTACGAGCAGTACTTC
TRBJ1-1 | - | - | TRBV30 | CAWTGYTEAFF | TGTGCCTGGACAGGTTACACTGAAGCTTTCTTT
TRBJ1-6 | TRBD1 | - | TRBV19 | CSSSYQQGGEDSPLHF | TGTTCCAGTAGTTACCAACAGGGGGGAGAAGATTCACCCCTCCACTTT
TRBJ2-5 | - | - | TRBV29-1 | CSVGSPRRGETQYF | TGCAGCGTTGGATCCCCCCGGAGGGGTGAGACCCAGTACTTC
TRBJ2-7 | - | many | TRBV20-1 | CSGSSPREQYF | TGCAGTGGTAGTTCACCACGCGAGCAGTACTTC
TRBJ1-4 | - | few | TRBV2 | CATVGVWYEKLFF | TGTGCCACCGTTGGGGTTTGGTATGAAAAACTGTTTTTT
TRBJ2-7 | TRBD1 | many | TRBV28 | CASSLWGQGRLEQYF | TGTGCCAGCAGTTTATGGGGACAGGGTCGTCTCGAGCAGTACTTC
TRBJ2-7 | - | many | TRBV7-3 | CATGYLNEQYF | TGTGCCACCGGCTACTTGAACGAGCAGTACTTC
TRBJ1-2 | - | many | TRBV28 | CASSYLGGGYTF | TGTGCCAGCAGTTACCTAGGCGGTGGCTACACCTTC
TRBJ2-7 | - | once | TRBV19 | CASSIGTNYEQYF | TGTGCCAGTAGTATTGGCACTAACTACGAGCAGTACTTC
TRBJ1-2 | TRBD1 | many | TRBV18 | CASSEKPGQTYGYTF | TGTGCCAGCTCAGAAAAACCGGGACAGACCTATGGCTACACCTTC
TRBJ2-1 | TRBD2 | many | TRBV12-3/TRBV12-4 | CASRIAGGYNNEQFF | TGTGCCAGCAGGATAGCGGGGGGATACAACAATGAGCAGTTCTTC
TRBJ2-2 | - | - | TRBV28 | CASSFAGPHTGELFF | TGTGCCAGCAGTTTTGCGGGACCCCACACCGGGGAGCTGTTTTTT
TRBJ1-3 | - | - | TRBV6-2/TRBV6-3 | CASGSDVGGNTIYF | TGTGCCAGCGGATCCGACGTAGGAGGAAACACCATATATTTT
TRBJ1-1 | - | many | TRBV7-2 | CASSPGRGGTEAFF | TGTGCCAGCAGCCCAGGGAGAGGGGGCACTGAAGCTTTCTTT
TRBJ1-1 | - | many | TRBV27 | CASSFIDRTNTEAFF | TGTGCCAGCAGTTTCATTGACAGGACCAACACTGAAGCTTTCTTT
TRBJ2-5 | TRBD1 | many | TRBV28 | CASSLDREWETQYF | TGTGCCAGCAGTTTAGACAGGGAATGGGAGACCCAGTACTTC
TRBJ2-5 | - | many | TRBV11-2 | CASSPSPISSGTQYF | TGTGCCAGCAGCCCGAGCCCGATATCTAGTGGGACCCAGTACTTC
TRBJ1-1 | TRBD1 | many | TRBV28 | CASSSRTGSGQNTEAFF | TGTGCCAGCAGTTCTCGGACAGGGTCGGGGCAGAACACTGAAGCTTTCTTT
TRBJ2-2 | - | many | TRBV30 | CAWSVLSGAGELFF | TGTGCCTGGAGTGTACTGTCAGGCGCCGGGGAGCTGTTTTTT
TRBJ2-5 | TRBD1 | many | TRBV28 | CASSFSFRGQRQETQYF | TGTGCCAGCAGTTTTTCATTCAGGGGGCAGCGCCAAGAGACCCAGTACTTC
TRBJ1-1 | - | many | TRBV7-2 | CASSLVLGAEAFF | TGTGCCAGCAGCTTAGTTTTGGGGGCTGAAGCTTTCTTT
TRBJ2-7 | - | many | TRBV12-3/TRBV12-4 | CASSRRVPAYEQYF | TGTGCCAGCAGTAGGAGGGTACCGGCCTACGAGCAGTACTTC
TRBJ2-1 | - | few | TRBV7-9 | CASSLVTQDSQFF | TGTGCCAGCAGCTTAGTAACACAGGATTCTCAGTTCTTC
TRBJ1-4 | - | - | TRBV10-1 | CASSESAANEKLFF | TGCGCCAGCAGTGAGAGTGCCGCAAACGAAAAACTGTTTTTT